This T cell receptor (beta chain) was sequenced during a study of identical twins. This clonotype was observed at least ten times. Antigen unknown. Study results and limitations: Models underestimated how often monozygotic twins shared out-of-frame TCR alpha.

The cDNA had a unique molecular identifier and a template-switch universal primer site. Using its own MiXCR run on the 5' RACE reads, TCRdb lists one record per CDR3 protein. This sample yields about 290,000 distinct CDR3 sequences, of which 8.5% to 9.5% are seen a single time; roughly 7% belongs to the top ten. The germline gives CDR1 SGHRS, CDR2 YFSETQ. Trimming removed 3 bases from V and 1 base from J; junction bases left unmatched: 3. The CDR3 spans 15 residues. These data are also associated with another study on yellow fever vaccine responses in identical twins. That paper adds: Twins showed a vaccine T cell response that reportedly seemed partly convergent, partly personalized.

The TCR was taken from a woman aged 18-29 years in good health. The chain links TRBV5-1 to TRBJ2-7; 11 positions agree with TRBD2. Sequences were obtained from CD8+ T cells sorted from blood. CDR3: CASSYGLAGSYEQYF. The CDR3 nucleotides are TGCGCCAGCAGCTATGGACTAGCGGGTTCCTACGAGCAGTACTTC. Filled out from reference TRBV5-1 and TRBJ2-7, the complete variable domain reads KAGVTQTPRYLIKTRGQQVTLSCSPISGHRSVSWYQQTPGQGLQFLFEYFSETQRNKGNFPGRFSGRQFSNSRSEMNVSTLELGDSALYLCASSYGLAGSYEQYFGPGTRLTVT.